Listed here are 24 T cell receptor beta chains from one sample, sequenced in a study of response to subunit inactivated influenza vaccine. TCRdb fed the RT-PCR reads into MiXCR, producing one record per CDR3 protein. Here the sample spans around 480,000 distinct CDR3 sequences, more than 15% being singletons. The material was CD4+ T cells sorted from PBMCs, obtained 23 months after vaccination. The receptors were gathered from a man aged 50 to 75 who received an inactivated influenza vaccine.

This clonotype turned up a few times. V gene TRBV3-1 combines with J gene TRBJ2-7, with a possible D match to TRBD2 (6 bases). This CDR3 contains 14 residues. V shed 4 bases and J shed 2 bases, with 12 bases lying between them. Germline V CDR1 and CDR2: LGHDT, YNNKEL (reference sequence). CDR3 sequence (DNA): TGTGCCAGCAGCCGCCGGACGGGGGCCTACGAGCAGTACTTC. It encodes CASSRRTGAYEQYF.

CDR3 bases: TGCAGCGCCAAAGGACTATCTAGCACAGATACGCAGTATTTT. Translation gives CSAKGLSSTDTQYF. This chain connects TRBV29-1 to TRBJ2-3; weak D call: TRBD2 (6 bases). V was pared by 7 bases and J by 0 bases, with 14 bases between. This CDR3 comprises 14 residues. Per the germline V gene, CDR1 is SQVTM and CDR2 is ANQGSEA.

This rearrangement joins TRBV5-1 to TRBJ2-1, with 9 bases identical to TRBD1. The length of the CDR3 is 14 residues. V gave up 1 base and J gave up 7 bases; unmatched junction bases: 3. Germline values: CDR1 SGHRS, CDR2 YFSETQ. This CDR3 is CASSLRDRDNEQFF. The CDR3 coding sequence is TGCGCCAGCAGCTTGAGGGACAGGGATAATGAGCAGTTCTTC.

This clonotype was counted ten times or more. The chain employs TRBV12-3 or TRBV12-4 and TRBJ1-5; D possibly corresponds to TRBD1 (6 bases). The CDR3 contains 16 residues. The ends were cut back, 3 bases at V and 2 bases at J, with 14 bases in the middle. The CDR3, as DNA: TGTGCCAGCAGTTTTAGTGCGGGGGGCGGCAATCAGCCCCAGCATTTT. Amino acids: CASSFSAGGGNQPQHF.

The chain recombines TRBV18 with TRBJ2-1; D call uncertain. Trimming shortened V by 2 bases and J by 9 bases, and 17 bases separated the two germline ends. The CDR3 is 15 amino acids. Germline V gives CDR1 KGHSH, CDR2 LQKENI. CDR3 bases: TGTGCCAGCTCACCAGGCTCGCTAGATAGGGCTGAGCAGTTCTTC. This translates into CASSPGSLDRAEQFF.

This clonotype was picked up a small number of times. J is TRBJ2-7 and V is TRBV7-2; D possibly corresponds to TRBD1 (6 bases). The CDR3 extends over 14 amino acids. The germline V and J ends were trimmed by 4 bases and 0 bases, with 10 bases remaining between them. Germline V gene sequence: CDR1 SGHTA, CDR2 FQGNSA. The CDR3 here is CASSSGQHSYEQYF. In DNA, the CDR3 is TGTGCCAGCAGCTCCGGACAGCACTCCTACGAGCAGTACTTC.

CDR3 sequence reads: CSARDDGLAGSQETQYF. The CDR3 DNA follows: TGCAGTGCTAGAGACGACGGACTAGCTGGGTCCCAAGAGACCCAGTACTTC. The V call is TRBV20-1, the J call TRBJ2-5; 8 nucleotides match TRBD2. This CDR3 is built from 17 residues. Unmatched junction bases numbered 10, after V lost 0 bases and J lost 1 base. The germline CDR1 and CDR2 sequences are DFQATT and SNEGSKA (reference sequence).

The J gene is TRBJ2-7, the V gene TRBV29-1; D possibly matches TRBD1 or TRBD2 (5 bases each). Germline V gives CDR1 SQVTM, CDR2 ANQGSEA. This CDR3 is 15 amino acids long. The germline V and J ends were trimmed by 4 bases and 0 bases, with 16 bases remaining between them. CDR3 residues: CSVVGFGTASYEQYF. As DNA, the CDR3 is TGCAGCGTTGTCGGGTTTGGGACGGCCTCCTACGAGCAGTACTTC.

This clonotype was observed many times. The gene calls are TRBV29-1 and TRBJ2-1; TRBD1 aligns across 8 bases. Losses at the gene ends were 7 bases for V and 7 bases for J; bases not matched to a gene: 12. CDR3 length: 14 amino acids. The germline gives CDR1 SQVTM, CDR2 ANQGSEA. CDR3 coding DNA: TGCAGCGCCGGGGCCGGGACAGGACGAAATGAGCAGTTCTTC. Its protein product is CSAGAGTGRNEQFF.

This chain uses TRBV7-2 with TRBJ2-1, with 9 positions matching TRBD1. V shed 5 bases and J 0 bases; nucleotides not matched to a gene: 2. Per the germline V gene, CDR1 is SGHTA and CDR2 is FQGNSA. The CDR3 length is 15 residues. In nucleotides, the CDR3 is TGTGCCAGCAGCCAGGACAGGGGCTCCTACAATGAGCAGTTCTTC. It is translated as CASSQDRGSYNEQFF.

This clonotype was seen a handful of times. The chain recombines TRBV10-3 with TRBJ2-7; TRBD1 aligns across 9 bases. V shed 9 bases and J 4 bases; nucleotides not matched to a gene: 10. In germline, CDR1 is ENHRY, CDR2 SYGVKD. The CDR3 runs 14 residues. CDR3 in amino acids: CAIQAGTGYYEQYF. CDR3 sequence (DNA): TGTGCCATACAAGCCGGGACAGGGTATTACGAGCAGTACTTC.

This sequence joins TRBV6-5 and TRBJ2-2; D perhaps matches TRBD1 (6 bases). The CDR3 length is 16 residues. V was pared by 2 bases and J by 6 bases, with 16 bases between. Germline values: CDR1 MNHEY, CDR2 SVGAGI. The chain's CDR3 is CASSYDGQGWSGELFF. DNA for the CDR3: TGTGCCAGCAGTTACGACGGCCAGGGGTGGTCCGGGGAGCTGTTTTTT.

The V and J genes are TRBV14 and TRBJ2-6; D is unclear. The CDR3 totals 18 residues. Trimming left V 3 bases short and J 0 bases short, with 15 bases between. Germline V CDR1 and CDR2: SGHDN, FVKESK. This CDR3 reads CASSHKSISFSGANVLTF. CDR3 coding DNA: TGTGCCAGCAGCCATAAAAGCATCAGCTTCTCTGGGGCCAACGTCCTGACTTTC.

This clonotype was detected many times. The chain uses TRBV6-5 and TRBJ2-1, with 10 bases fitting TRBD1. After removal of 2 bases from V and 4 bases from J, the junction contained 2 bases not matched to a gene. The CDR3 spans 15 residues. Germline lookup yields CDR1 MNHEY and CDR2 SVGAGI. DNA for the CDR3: TGTGCCAGCAGTTACGGGACAGGGGAATACAATGAGCAGTTCTTC. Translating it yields CASSYGTGEYNEQFF.

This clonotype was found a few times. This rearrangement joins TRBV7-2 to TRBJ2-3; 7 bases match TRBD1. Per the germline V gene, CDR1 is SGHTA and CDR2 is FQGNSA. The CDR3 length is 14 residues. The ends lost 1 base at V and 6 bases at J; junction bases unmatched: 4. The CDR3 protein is CASSLVGQFDTQYF. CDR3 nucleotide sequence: TGTGCCAGCAGCTTAGTGGGACAGTTTGATACGCAGTATTTT.

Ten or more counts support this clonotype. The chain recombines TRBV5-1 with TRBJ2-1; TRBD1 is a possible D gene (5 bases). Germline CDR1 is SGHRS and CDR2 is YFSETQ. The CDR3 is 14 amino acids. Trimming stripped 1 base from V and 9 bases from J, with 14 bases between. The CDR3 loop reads CASSLTTGESEQFF. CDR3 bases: TGCGCCAGCAGCTTGACTACAGGTGAAAGTGAGCAGTTCTTC.

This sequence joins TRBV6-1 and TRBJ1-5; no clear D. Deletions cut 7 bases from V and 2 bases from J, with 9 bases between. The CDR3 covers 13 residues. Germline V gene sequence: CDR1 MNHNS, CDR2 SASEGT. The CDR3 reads CASIHTGNQPQHF. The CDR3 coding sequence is TGTGCCAGCATCCACACTGGCAATCAGCCCCAGCATTTT.

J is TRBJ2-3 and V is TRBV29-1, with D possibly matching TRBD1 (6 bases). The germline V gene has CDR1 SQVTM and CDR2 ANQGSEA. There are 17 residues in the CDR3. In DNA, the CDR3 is TGCAGTGAACCGGGACATTTTCCGGCCTCCCGCACAGATACGCAGTATTTT. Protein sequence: CSEPGHFPASRTDTQYF.

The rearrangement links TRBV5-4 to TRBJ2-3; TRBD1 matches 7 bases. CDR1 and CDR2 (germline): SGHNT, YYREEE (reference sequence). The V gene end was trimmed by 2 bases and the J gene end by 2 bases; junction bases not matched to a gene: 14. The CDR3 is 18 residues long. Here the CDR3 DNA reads TGTGCCAGCAGCTTAAAAACTAGGACAGGTCCTTACACAGATACGCAGTATTTT. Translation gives CASSLKTRTGPYTDTQYF.

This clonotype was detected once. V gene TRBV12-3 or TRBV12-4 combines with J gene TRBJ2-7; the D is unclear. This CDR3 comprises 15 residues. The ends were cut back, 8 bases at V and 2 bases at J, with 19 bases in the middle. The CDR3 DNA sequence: TGTGCCAGCGTACGCGGACGCCGGGCACCCTACGAGCAGTACTTC. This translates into CASVRGRRAPYEQYF.

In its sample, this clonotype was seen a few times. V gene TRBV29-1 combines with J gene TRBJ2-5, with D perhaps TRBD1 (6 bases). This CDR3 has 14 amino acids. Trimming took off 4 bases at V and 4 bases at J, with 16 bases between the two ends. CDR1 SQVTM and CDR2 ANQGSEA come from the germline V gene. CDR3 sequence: CSVAILSQGETQYF. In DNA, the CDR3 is TGCAGCGTTGCAATATTATCACAGGGAGAGACCCAGTACTTC.

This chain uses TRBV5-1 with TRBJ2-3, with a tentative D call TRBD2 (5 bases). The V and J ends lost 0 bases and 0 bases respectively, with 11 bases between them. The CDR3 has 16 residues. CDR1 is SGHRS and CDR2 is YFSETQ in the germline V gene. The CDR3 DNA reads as TGCGCCAGCAGCTTGGATGGCCGGACTAGCACAGATACGCAGTATTTT. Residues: CASSLDGRTSTDTQYF.

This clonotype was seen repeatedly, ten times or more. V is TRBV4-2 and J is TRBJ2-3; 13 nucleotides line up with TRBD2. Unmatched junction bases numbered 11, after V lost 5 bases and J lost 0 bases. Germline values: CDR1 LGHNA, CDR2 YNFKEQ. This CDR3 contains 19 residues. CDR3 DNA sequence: TGTGCCAGCAGCACCCGGACTAGCGGGGGCTCCTCTAGCACAGATACGCAGTATTTT. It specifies CASSTRTSGGSSSTDTQYF.

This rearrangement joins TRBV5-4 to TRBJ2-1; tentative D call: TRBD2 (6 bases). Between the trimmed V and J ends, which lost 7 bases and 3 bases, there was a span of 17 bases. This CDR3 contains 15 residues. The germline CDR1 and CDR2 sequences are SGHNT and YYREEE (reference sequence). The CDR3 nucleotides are TGTGCCAGCGAACGGCGGGATGTAATCTACAATGAGCAGTTCTTC. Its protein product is CASERRDVIYNEQFF.